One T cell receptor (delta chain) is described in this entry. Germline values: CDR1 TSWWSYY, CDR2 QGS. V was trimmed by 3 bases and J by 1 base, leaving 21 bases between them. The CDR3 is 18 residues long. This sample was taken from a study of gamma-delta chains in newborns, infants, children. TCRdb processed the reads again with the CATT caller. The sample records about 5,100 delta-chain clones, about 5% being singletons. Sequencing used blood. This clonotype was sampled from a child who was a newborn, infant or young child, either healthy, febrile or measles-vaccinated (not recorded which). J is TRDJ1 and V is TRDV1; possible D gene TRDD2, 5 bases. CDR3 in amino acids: CALGEAPTRASPTDKLIF. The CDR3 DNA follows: TGTGCTCTTGGGGAGGCCCCTACTCGAGCGTCCCCCACCGATAAACTCATCTTT.